This T cell receptor beta chain was recorded in a study of stem cell transplantation in POMP-related autoinflammatory disease. Overall study: CD8+ T cells were low and CD4+ cells naive-skewed before transplant. Regarding the study as a whole: Across all analyzed T-cell subsets, patients with PRAID tended toward reduced diversity and increased clonality. In PRAID patients, the number of distinct TRB V-J gene pairings was restricted.

Trimming cost V 2 bases and J 3 bases; bases outside gene matches: 2. This CDR3 has 14 residues. The germline CDR1 and CDR2 sequences are MNHNS and SASEGT. PRAID featured prominent immunodeficiency. Sequencing was performed with immunoSEQ multiplex PCR; in TCRdb, only in-frame clones are kept and a portion is missing. This repertoire shows roughly 68,000 clones, roughly 93% found once; its top ten account for about 0.7%. Of note for this clone: As yet, its antigen is unknown.

Here the sequenced sample was CD4+ T cells from PBMCs, taken after stem cell transplantation. The source of this sequence is a human patient with POMP-related autoinflammation and immune dysregulation (PRAID). Some T cells may have come from the graft donor. The rearrangement links TRBV6-1 to TRBJ2-7; 9 nucleotides match TRBD1. The CDR3 reads CASSELGQGYEQYF. In DNA, the CDR3 is TGTGCCAGCAGTGAATTGGGACAGGGCTACGAGCAGTACTTC.